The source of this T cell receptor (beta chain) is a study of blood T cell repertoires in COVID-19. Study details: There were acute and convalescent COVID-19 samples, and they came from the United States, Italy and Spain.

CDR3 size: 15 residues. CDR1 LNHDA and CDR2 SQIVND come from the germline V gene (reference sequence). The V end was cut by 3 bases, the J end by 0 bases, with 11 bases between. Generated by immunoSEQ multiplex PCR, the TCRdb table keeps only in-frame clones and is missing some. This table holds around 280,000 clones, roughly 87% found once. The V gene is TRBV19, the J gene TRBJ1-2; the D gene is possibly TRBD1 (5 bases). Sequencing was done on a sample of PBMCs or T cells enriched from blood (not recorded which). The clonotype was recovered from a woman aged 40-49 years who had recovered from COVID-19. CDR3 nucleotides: TGTGCCAGTAGTATCCCCTCGACAGCTAACTATGGCTACACCTTC. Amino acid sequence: CASSIPSTANYGYTF.